This T cell receptor beta chain was recovered during a study of Ad26.COV2.S vaccination and SARS-CoV-2 variants. As for the study in general: Donor allocation was to the COV1001 Ad26.COV2.S trial arm. General study points: While placebo recipients had lower spike-specific TCR breadth, vaccine recipients had more. Measures of TCR breadth and depth may have fallen short of total T cell responses.

The assay was immunoSEQ multiplex PCR, and TCRdb's table has in-frame clones only and misses some. Of hundreds of thousands of clones in the sample, around nine tenths are singletons; the top ten hold approximately 4.5%. As concerns this clone: Its antigen remains unknown.

CDR3 length: 14 amino acids. V shed 2 bases and J 5 bases; nucleotides not matched to a gene: 5. Looked up from germline, CDR1 is MNHEY and CDR2 is SMNVEV (reference sequence). As to treatment: around 19 received Ad26.COV2.S at low or high dose, single or two shots; roughly five received placebo; per-sample allocation not given. The samples date from day 63 after the first vaccine or placebo injection. The individual, an adult aged 18-55 years, was a donor in Boston. This chain links TRBV27 with TRBJ2-7; TRBD1 matches 8 bases. The sequence derives from a person aged 18-60 years who received the Ad26.COV2.S COVID-19 vaccine or a placebo. The specimen was peripheral blood, collected in a trial of Ad26.COV2.S vaccine versus placebo. Here the CDR3 DNA reads TGTGCCAGCAGTTTAAGGCGGACAGGGAACGAGCAGTACTTC. As protein: CASSLRRTGNEQYF.